This TCR beta chain was obtained from a study of OX40 agonist ivuxolimab in advanced cancers. Study-level background: Patients assigned to dose escalation were diagnosed with hepatocellular carcinoma, melanoma, renal cell or head and neck cancer. Antecedent anti-PD-1, anti-PD-L1 or anti-CTLA-4 therapy was permissible, with 30% to 50% having received some.

Points on this clone: The target antigen is unknown.

General study points: At 0.1 to 3.0 mg/kg and by week 6, clonal expansion occurred in CD4+ and CD8+ blood T cells.

Germline V gene lookup returns CDR1 SGHAT and CDR2 FQNNGV. The germline V and J ends were trimmed by 1 base and 5 bases, with 12 bases remaining between them. The CDR3 loop spans 15 amino acids. Using immunoSEQ multiplex PCR, the repertoire was profiled, and TCRdb retains in-frame clones only, with some absent. The table lists 65,000 to 90,000 clones, approximately 78% of them singletons. The chain carries TRBV11-2 and TRBJ2-1; possible D gene TRBD1, 5 bases. The sequence came from an adult with an advanced solid tumor such as melanoma, head and neck, liver or kidney cancer. The sample consisted of CD4+ or CD8+ T cells sorted from blood, taken in a trial of the OX40 agonist ivuxolimab. Here the CDR3 reads CASSLVPGSHNEQFF. The CDR3, as DNA: TGTGCCAGCAGCTTAGTGCCAGGGTCCCACAATGAGCAGTTCTTC.